Presented here are 26 T cell receptor beta chains from one specimen sequenced in a study of cytomegalovirus exposure and HLA in healthy donors. PCR involved 60 Vbeta and 13 Jbeta primers. Using immunoSEQ multiplex PCR, the repertoire was profiled, and TCRdb retains in-frame clones only, with some absent. The sample lists 150,000 to 200,000 clones, 70% to 80% occurring once. The sample comprised PBMCs. These receptors were obtained from a woman aged 45-59 years in good health and CMV-seronegative.

As to this clone: The sample has other DNA sequences that encode this CDR3 too. This chain joins TRBV28 and TRBJ2-7; 9 bases fit TRBD1. The germline CDR1 and CDR2 sequences are MDHEN and SYDVKM. V was clipped by 7 bases and J by 4 bases; unmatched bases: 8. The CDR3 length is 14 residues. The CDR3 nucleotides are TGTGCCAGCAAGCCCGGGACAGGGTTGTACGAGCAGTACTTC. This sequence encodes CASKPGTGLYEQYF.

This rearrangement joins TRBV27 to TRBJ1-1, with a tentative D call TRBD1 (5 bases). Trimming cost V 3 bases and J 4 bases, with 15 bases left between them. From germline, CDR1 is MNHEY and CDR2 SMNVEV (reference sequence). This CDR3 contains 15 residues. The CDR3 region is CASSLVGVGGTEAFF. The CDR3 region has the DNA TGTGCCAGCAGTTTGGTAGGGGTAGGCGGCACTGAAGCTTTCTTT.

The rearrangement links TRBV11-3 to TRBJ2-1, with TRBD2 matching 13 bases. Germline V gives CDR1 SGHNT, CDR2 YENEEA. J lost 2 bases, V lost 4 bases, and 2 bases had no gene match. This CDR3 region has 16 residues. CDR3 sequence reads: CASSYTSGGAYNEQFF. CDR3 in DNA: TGTGCCAGCAGCTATACTAGCGGGGGGGCCTACAATGAGCAGTTCTTC. Combining the CDR3 with reference TRBV11-3 and TRBJ2-1 gives the whole variable domain EAGVVQSPRYKIIEKKQPVAFWCNPISGHNTLYWYLQNLGQGPELLIRYENEEAVDDSQLPKDRFSAERLKGVDSTLKIQPAELGDSAVYLCASSYTSGGAYNEQFFGPGTRLTVL.

This sequence joins TRBV29-1 and TRBJ2-7, with 9 bases identical to TRBD2. The germline V gene has CDR1 SQVTM and CDR2 ANQGSEA. Trimming at V came to 3 bases and at J to 2 bases, leaving 8 bases not matched to a gene. This CDR3 comprises 15 residues. CDR3 coding DNA: TGCAGCGTTGAGTTCCTGACTAGCGGAACCTACGAGCAGTACTTC. It is translated as CSVEFLTSGTYEQYF.

The CDR3 loop is CASSLGRNIQYF. The CDR3 DNA reads TGTGCCAGCAGTTTAGGGAGGAACATTCAGTACTTC. V usage is TRBV28 and J usage is TRBJ2-4; possible D gene TRBD2, 6 bases. Trimming took 2 bases from V and 7 from J, leaving 6 bases between them. Germline V gene lookup returns CDR1 MDHEN and CDR2 SYDVKM. CDR3 size: 12 residues.

The chain is built from TRBV28 and TRBJ2-5; 8 bases map to TRBD1. The germline V gene encodes CDR1 MDHEN and CDR2 SYDVKM. CDR3 length: 17 amino acids. Trimming removed 8 bases from V and 1 base from J; junction bases left unmatched: 15. In DNA form, the CDR3 reads TGTGCCAGCCGCGGCACAGGGGGACGCCGGTCCCAAGAGACCCAGTACTTC. Amino acid sequence: CASRGTGGRRSQETQYF.

CDR3 residues: CASSPPGSVSEQYF. The DNA for the CDR3 is TGTGCCAGCAGTCCCCCAGGGTCCGTATCCGAGCAGTACTTC. V gene TRBV28 combines with J gene TRBJ2-5; the D gene is possibly TRBD1 (5 bases). Gene TRBJ2-7 matches the end of the DNA better, so the J call may be wrong. In germline, CDR1 is MDHEN, CDR2 SYDVKM. The CDR3 has 14 amino acids.

The chain recombines TRBV2 with TRBJ2-7, with 8 positions matching TRBD2. Trimming removed 4 bases from V and 2 bases from J; junction bases left unmatched: 13. The germline V gene has CDR1 SNHLY and CDR2 FYNNEI. This CDR3 spans 17 amino acids. The CDR3 nucleotides are TGTGCCAGCAGTGGGGCTAGCGGGCGATTACCTCCCTACGAGCAGTACTTC. Protein product: CASSGASGRLPPYEQYF.

V and J are TRBV13 and TRBJ2-5, with D possibly TRBD2 on 7 matching bases. Trimming left V 5 bases short and J 0 bases short, with 13 bases between. This CDR3 region has 15 residues. Germline-derived CDR1 and CDR2 are PRHDT and FYEKMQ (reference sequence). The CDR3 sequence: CASSPRGRDQETQYF. The CDR3 DNA reads as TGTGCCAGCAGCCCGCGGGGGCGGGACCAAGAGACCCAGTACTTC.

A single count supports this clone. V gene TRBV2 combines with J gene TRBJ1-4, with no clear D. V was pared by 7 bases and J by 7 bases, with 19 bases between. This CDR3 spans 15 amino acids. Germline values: CDR1 SNHLY, CDR2 FYNNEI. This chain's CDR3 is CASIGGLASGEKLFF. In DNA, the CDR3 is TGTGCCAGCATTGGAGGGTTAGCGTCAGGTGAAAAACTGTTTTTT.

The chain joins TRBV11-2 to TRBJ2-1; D might be TRBD2 (5 bases). The CDR3 has 14 residues. CDR1 SGHAT and CDR2 FQNNGV come from the germline V gene. The ends were cut back, 5 bases at V and 5 bases at J, with 13 bases in the middle. The CDR3 region has the DNA TGTGCCAGCAGCACCGTGTGGGGAGACAATGAGCAGTTCTTC. Amino acids: CASSTVWGDNEQFF.

This clone was counted between two and nine times. The V call is TRBV6-1, the J call TRBJ1-4; D is possibly TRBD1 (5 bases). CDR3 length: 15 residues. V was clipped by 4 bases and J by 0 bases, with 9 bases between them. Germline V lookup: CDR1 MNHNS, CDR2 SASEGT. This chain's CDR3 is CASSARGATNEKLFF. The CDR3 nucleotides are TGTGCCAGCAGTGCACGGGGGGCAACTAATGAAAAACTGTTTTTT.

This chain connects TRBV6-1 to TRBJ1-6; D unresolved. Germline CDR1 MNHNS, CDR2 SASEGT. This CDR3 is built from 14 residues. Between the trimmed V and J ends, which lost 0 bases and 14 bases, there was a span of 14 bases. CDR3 amino acids: CASSEAPPTSTLHF. The CDR3 bases are TGTGCCAGCAGTGAAGCCCCTCCAACAAGTACCCTCCACTTT.

The rearrangement links TRBV27 to TRBJ1-2; D might be TRBD1 (5 bases). V lost 6 bases and J lost 0, with 14 bases in between. The CDR3 is 15 residues long. Germline V lookup: CDR1 MNHEY, CDR2 SMNVEV (reference sequence). CDR3 loop: CASRVGASANYGYTF. In nucleotides, the CDR3 is TGTGCCAGCAGGGTAGGGGCATCAGCTAACTATGGCTACACCTTC.

This clone was counted only a few times. The chain combines TRBV7-2 with TRBJ2-6; D is ambiguous. The CDR3 has 16 residues. V dropped 0 bases and J dropped 4 bases, with 10 bases sitting between them. Germline CDR1 and CDR2: SGHTA and FQGNSA. The CDR3 loop is CASSLATGSGANVLTF. The CDR3 DNA is TGTGCCAGCAGCTTAGCGACGGGTTCCGGGGCCAACGTCCTGACTTTC.

Here the CDR3 reads CASSTQGAASGNTIYF. Written as DNA, the CDR3 is TGTGCCAGCAGCACACAGGGGGCTGCTTCTGGAAACACCATATATTTT. The chain links TRBV7-2 to TRBJ1-3, with 9 bases aligning to TRBD1. CDR3 size: 16 residues. J lost 1 base, V lost 5 bases, and 6 bases had no gene match. Germline V CDR1 and CDR2: SGHTA, FQGNSA. The full variable domain, its missing parts supplied by reference TRBV7-2 and TRBJ1-3, is GAGVSQSPSNKVTEKGKDVELRCDPISGHTALYWYRQSLGQGLEFLIYFQGNSAPDKSGLPSDRFSAERTGGSVSTLTIQRTQQEDSAVYLCASSTQGAASGNTIYFGEGSWLTVV.

The CDR3 sequence is CASRETAGDLNEQFF. The CDR3, as DNA: TGTGCCAGCAGGGAGACGGCGGGTGATCTCAATGAGCAGTTCTTC. The chain couples TRBV5-4 to TRBJ2-1; D may be TRBD2 (5 bases). Germline-derived CDR1 and CDR2 are SGHNT and YYREEE (reference sequence). This CDR3 comprises 15 residues. V was pared by 5 bases and J by 6 bases, with 18 bases between. Filled out from reference TRBV5-4 and TRBJ2-1, the complete variable domain reads ETGVTQSPTHLIKTRGQQVTLRCSSQSGHNTVSWYQQALGQGPQFIFQYYREEENGRGNFPPRFSGLQFPNYSSELNVNALELDDSALYLCASRETAGDLNEQFFGPGTRLTVL.

The chain has TRBV4-2 and TRBJ2-6, with D possibly matching TRBD2 (5 bases). The ends were cut back, 2 bases at V and 0 bases at J, with 8 bases in the middle. CDR1 and CDR2 (germline): LGHNA, YNFKEQ. The CDR3 covers 16 residues. The CDR3: CASSQPGISGANVLTF. In nucleotides, the CDR3 is TGTGCCAGCAGCCAACCCGGGATCTCTGGGGCCAACGTCCTGACTTTC.

The V call is TRBV4-3, the J call TRBJ2-7, with TRBD1 identical over 7 bases. Trimming took 1 base from V and 0 from J; bases not matched to a gene: 9. Per the germline V gene, CDR1 is LGHNA and CDR2 is YSLEER. This CDR3 is 17 amino acids long. The CDR3 spells CASSQGFGQASSYEQYF. DNA for the CDR3: TGCGCCAGCAGCCAAGGTTTTGGACAGGCAAGCTCCTACGAGCAGTACTTC.

The table lists this clone with a few counts. The gene calls are TRBV2 and TRBJ2-7, with 7 bases lining up with TRBD2. The CDR3 runs 13 residues. In germline, CDR1 is SNHLY, CDR2 FYNNEI. In DNA form, the CDR3 reads TGTGCCAGCAGTGACGGGCGGGAGCCCTTAACCTCCGTC. This sequence encodes CASSDGREPLTSV.

V gene TRBV6-5 combines with J gene TRBJ1-1; D is possibly TRBD1 (5 bases). This CDR3 is 15 amino acids long. V was shortened by 2 bases and J by 3 bases, with 13 bases between the two germline ends. Germline V lookup: CDR1 MNHEY, CDR2 SVGAGI. The CDR3 DNA sequence: TGTGCCAGCAGTTACGGTCCGGGGGGGGACACTGAAGCTTTCTTT. Its translation: CASSYGPGGDTEAFF.

CDR3 protein: CSVAGVKGGELFF. CDR3 DNA sequence: TGCAGCGTGGCAGGGGTAAAAGGCGGGGAGCTGTTTTTT. The chain is built from TRBV29-1 and TRBJ2-2; possibly TRBD1 for D (6 bases). V was shortened by 6 bases and J by 7 bases, with 15 bases between the two germline ends. CDR1 SQVTM and CDR2 ANQGSEA come from the germline V gene. This CDR3 spans 13 amino acids.

The gene calls are TRBV6-1 and TRBJ2-7; the match to TRBD2 covers 8 bases. Germline loops: CDR1 MNHNS, CDR2 SASEGT. This CDR3 comprises 14 residues. With 6 bases clipped from V and 4 bases from J, the junction kept 8 bases outside the gene matches. CDR3 loop: CASRSGGGGYEQYF. CDR3 DNA: TGTGCCAGCAGATCCGGGGGGGGAGGATACGAGCAGTACTTC.

This clone has only a few counts. The rearrangement joins TRBV27 to TRBJ1-4; D may be TRBD1 (6 bases). With 6 bases removed from V and 6 bases from J, the gap between germline ends came to 17 bases. CDR3 length equals 15 residues. CDR1 and CDR2 (germline): MNHEY, SMNVEV (reference sequence). CDR3 sequence (DNA): TGTGCCAGCAGGGCCCCAGGGGCTGTTCATGAAAAACTGTTTTTT. Protein product: CASRAPGAVHEKLFF.

This clone was detected once. This chain joins TRBV6-1 and TRBJ2-7; 9 positions match TRBD1. The J segment lost 4 bases and the V segment lost 2 bases, leaving 9 bases of the junction unmatched. The germline CDR1 and CDR2 sequences are MNHNS and SASEGT. This CDR3 region has 16 residues. CDR3 in DNA: TGTGCCAGCAGTGAATATCGGGGACAGGGTTCGTACGAGCAGTACTTC. It codes for CASSEYRGQGSYEQYF.

This clone has only one observation. This chain links TRBV6-5 with TRBJ2-1; D is unclear. The CDR3 consists of 13 residues. V was trimmed by 10 bases and J by 0 bases, leaving 10 bases between them. Germline assignment: CDR1 MNHEY and CDR2 SVGAGI. The CDR3 here is CATQLSSYNEQFF. Here the CDR3 DNA reads TGTGCCACCCAACTTAGCTCCTACAATGAGCAGTTCTTC.